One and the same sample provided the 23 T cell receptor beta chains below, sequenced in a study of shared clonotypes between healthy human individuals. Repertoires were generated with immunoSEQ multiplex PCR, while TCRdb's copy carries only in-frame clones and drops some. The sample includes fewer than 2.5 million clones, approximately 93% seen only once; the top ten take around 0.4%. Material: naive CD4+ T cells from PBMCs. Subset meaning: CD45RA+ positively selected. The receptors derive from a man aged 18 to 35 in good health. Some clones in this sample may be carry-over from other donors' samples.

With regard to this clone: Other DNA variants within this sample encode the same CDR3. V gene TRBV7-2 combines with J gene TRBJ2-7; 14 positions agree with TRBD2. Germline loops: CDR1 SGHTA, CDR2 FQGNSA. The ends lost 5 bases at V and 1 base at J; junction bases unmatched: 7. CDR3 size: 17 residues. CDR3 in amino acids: CASSLGLAGGLSYEQYF. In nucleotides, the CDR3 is TGTGCCAGCAGCCTCGGACTAGCGGGAGGTCTATCCTACGAGCAGTACTTC.

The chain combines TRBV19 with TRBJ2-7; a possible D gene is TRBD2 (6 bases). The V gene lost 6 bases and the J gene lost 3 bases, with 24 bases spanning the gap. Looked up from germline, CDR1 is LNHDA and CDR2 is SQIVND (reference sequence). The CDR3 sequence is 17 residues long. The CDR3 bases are TGTGCCAGTAGCCTCCTCCCAGGCCAGGGACTCTACTACGAGCAGTACTTC. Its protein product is CASSLLPGQGLYYEQYF.

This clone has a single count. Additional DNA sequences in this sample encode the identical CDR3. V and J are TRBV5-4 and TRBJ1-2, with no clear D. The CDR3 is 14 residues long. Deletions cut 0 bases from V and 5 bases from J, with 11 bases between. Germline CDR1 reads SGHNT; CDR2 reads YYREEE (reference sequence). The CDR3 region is CASSLAGLGYGYTF. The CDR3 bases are TGTGCCAGCAGCTTGGCAGGCCTGGGGTATGGCTACACCTTC.

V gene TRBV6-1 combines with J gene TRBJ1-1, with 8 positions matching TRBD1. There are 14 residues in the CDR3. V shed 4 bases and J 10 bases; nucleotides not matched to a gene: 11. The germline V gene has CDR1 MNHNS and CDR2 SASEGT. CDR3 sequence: CASSGSGTGYGAFF. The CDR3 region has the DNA TGTGCCAGCAGTGGTTCCGGGACAGGTTATGGAGCTTTCTTT.

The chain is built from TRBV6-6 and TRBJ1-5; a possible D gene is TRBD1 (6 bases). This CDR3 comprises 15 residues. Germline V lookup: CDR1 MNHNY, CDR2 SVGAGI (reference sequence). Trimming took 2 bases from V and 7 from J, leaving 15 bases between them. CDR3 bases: TGTGCCAGCAGTTACGAACAGGGTGACAACCAGCCCCAGCATTTT. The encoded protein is CASSYEQGDNQPQHF.

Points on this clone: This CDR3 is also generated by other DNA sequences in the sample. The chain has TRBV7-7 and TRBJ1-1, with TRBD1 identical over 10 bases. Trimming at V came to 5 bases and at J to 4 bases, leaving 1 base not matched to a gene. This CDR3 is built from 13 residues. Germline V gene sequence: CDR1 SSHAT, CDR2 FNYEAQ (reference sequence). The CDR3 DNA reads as TGTGCCAGCAGCCGGGACAGGGGCACTGAAGCTTTCTTT. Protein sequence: CASSRDRGTEAFF.

CDR3 amino acids: CASRLGANTEAFF. The CDR3 DNA follows: TGTGCCAGCAGGTTAGGGGCGAACACTGAAGCTTTCTTT. V usage is TRBV2 and J usage is TRBJ1-1; TRBD1 is a possible D gene (5 bases). CDR3 size: 13 residues. Trimming pared 6 bases from V and 1 base from J, leaving 9 bases between. In germline, CDR1 is SNHLY, CDR2 FYNNEI.

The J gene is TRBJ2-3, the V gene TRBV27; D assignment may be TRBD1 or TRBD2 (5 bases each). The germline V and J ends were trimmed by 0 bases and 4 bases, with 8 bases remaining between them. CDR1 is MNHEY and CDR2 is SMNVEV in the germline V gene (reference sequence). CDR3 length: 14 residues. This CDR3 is CASSLSRGPDTQYF. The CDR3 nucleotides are TGTGCCAGCAGTTTATCCCGGGGCCCAGATACGCAGTATTTT.

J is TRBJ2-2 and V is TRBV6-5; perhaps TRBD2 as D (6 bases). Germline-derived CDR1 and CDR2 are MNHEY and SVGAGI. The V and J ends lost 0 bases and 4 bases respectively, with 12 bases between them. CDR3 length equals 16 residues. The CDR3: CASSYSTGVGTGELFF. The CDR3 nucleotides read TGTGCCAGCAGTTACTCTACGGGAGTGGGCACCGGGGAGCTGTTTTTT.

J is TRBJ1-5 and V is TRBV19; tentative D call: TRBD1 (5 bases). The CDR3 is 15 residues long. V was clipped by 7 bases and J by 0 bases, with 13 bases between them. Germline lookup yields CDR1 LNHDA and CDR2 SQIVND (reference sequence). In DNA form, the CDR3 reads TGTGCCAGTATTCCAGGGCCAAATAGCAATCAGCCCCAGCATTTT. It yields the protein CASIPGPNSNQPQHF.

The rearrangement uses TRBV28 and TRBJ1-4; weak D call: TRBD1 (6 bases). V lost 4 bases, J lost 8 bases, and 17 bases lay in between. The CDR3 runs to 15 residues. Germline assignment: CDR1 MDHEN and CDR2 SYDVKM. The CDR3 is CASSSPQGAGEKLFF. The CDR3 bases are TGTGCCAGCAGTTCCCCACAGGGTGCAGGAGAAAAACTGTTTTTT.

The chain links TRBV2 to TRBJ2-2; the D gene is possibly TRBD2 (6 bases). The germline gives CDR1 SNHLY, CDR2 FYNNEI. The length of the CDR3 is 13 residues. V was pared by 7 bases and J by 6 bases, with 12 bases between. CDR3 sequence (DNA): TGTGCCAGCATGGAGGGATGGGCCGGGGAGCTGTTTTTT. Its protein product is CASMEGWAGELFF.

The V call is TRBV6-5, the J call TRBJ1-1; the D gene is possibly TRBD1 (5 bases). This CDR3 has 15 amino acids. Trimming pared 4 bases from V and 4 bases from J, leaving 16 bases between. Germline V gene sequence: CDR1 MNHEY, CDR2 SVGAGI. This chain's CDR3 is CASSSLSSGTTEAFF. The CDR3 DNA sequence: TGTGCCAGCAGTTCCCTTTCGTCGGGGACCACTGAAGCTTTCTTT.

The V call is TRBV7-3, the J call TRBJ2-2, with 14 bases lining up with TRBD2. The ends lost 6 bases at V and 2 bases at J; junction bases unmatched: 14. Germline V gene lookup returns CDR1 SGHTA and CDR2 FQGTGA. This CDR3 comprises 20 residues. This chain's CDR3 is CASSATGGLAGGLNTGELFF. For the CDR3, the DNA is TGTGCCAGCAGTGCCACCGGCGGACTAGCGGGAGGCCTCAACACCGGGGAGCTGTTTTTT. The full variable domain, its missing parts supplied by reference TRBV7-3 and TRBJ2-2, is GAGVSQTPSNKVTEKGKYVELRCDPISGHTALYWYRQSLGQGPEFLIYFQGTGAADDSGLPNDRFFAVRPEGSVSTLKIQRTERGDSAVYLCASSATGGLAGGLNTGELFFGEGSRLTVL.

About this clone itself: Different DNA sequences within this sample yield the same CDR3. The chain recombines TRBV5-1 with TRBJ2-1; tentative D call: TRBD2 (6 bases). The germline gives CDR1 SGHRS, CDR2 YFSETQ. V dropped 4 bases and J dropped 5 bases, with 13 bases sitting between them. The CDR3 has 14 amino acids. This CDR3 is CASSPGTGDNEQFF. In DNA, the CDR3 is TGCGCCAGCAGCCCTGGGACTGGAGACAATGAGCAGTTCTTC.

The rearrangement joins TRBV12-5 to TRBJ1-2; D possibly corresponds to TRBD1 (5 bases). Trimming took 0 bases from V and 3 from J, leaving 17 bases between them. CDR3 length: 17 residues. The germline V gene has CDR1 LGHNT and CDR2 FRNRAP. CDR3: CASGLVLGGGPDYGYTF. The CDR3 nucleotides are TGTGCTAGTGGTTTGGTCCTCGGGGGAGGGCCGGACTATGGCTACACCTTC.

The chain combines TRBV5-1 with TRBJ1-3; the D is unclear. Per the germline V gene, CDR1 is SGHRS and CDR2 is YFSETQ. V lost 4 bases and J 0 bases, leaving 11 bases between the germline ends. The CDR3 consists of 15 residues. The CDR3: CASSQSGYSGNTIYF. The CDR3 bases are TGCGCCAGCAGCCAAAGCGGGTACTCTGGAAACACCATATATTTT.

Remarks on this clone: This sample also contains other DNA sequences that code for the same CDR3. CDR3 in DNA: TGCGCCAGCAGCCAAGAGAGGGGGGAGACCCAGTACTTC. It specifies CASSQERGETQYF. The chain recombines TRBV4-3 with TRBJ2-5, with D maybe TRBD1 (6 bases). This CDR3 contains 13 residues. Between the trimmed V and J ends, which lost 0 bases and 5 bases, there was a span of 7 bases. CDR1 and CDR2 from the germline V gene are LGHNA and YSLEER.

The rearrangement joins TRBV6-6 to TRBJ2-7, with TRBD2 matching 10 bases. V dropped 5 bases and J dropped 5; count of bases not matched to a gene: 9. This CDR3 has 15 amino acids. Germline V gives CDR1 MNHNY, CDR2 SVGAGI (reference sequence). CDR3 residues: CASSPFLAGAHEQYF. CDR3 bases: TGTGCCAGCAGTCCATTCCTAGCGGGGGCCCACGAGCAGTACTTC.

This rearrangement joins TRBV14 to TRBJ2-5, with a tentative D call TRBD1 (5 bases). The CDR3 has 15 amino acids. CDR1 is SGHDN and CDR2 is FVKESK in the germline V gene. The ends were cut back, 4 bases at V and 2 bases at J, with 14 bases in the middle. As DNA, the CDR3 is TGTGCCAGCAGCCCAGGTGACAGTATACAAGAGACCCAGTACTTC. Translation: CASSPGDSIQETQYF.

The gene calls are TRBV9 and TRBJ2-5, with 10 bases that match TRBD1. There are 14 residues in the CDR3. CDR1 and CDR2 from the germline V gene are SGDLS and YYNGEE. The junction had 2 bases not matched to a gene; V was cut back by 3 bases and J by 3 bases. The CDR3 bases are TGTGCCAGCAGCGCCGGGACAGGGGAAGAGACCCAGTACTTC. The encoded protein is CASSAGTGEETQYF.

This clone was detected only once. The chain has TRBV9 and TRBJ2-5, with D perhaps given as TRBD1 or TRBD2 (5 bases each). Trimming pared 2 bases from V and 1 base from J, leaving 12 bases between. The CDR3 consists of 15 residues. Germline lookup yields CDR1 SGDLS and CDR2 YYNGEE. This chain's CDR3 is CASSVTGTAQETQYF. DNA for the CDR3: TGTGCCAGCAGCGTTACGGGGACCGCCCAAGAGACCCAGTACTTC.

The CDR3 nucleotides are TGTGCCAGCTCTGACAGGGGGTTGAACACTGAAGCTTTCTTT. Translating it yields CASSDRGLNTEAFF. The chain has TRBV18 and TRBJ1-1; 9 nucleotides agree with TRBD1. Germline V gives CDR1 KGHSH, CDR2 LQKENI. This CDR3 has 14 amino acids. After removal of 6 bases from V and 0 bases from J, the junction contained 2 bases not matched to a gene.